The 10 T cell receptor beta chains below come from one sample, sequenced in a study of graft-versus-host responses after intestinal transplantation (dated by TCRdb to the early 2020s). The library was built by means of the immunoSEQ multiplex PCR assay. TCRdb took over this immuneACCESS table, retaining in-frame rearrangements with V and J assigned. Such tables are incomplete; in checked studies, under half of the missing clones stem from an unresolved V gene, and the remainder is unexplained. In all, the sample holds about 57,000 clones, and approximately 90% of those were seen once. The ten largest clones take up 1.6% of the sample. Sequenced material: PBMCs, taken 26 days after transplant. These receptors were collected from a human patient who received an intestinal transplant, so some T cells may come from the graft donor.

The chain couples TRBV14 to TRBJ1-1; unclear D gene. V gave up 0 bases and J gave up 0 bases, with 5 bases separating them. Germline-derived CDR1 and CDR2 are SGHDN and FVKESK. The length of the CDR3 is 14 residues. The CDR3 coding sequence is TGTGCCAGCAGCCAAGATTCGTTGAACACTGAAGCTTTCTTT. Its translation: CASSQDSLNTEAFF.

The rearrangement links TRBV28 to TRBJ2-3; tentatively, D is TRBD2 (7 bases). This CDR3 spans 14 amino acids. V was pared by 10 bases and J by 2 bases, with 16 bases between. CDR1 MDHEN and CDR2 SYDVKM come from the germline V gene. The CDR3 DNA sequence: TGTGCCACCGGCGAGGGGGGGGCCACAGATACGCAGTATTTT. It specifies CATGEGGATDTQYF.

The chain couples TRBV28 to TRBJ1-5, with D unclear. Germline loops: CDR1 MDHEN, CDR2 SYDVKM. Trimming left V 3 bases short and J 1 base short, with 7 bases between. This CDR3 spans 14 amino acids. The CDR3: CASSFGSSNQPQHF. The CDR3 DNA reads TGTGCCAGCAGTTTCGGTTCAAGCAATCAGCCCCAGCATTTT.

The DNA of the CDR3 is TGTGCCAGCAGCGGAGCGGGAGATAACACCGGGGAGCTGTTTTTT. Translation gives CASSGAGDNTGELFF. The chain links TRBV9 to TRBJ2-2, with 8 positions matching TRBD2. The germline V gene has CDR1 SGDLS and CDR2 YYNGEE. The CDR3 contains 15 residues. The V gene end was trimmed by 3 bases and the J gene end by 2 bases; junction bases not matched to a gene: 3. The whole variable domain, remainder taken from reference TRBV9 and TRBJ2-2, is DSGVTQTPKHLITATGQRVTLRCSPRSGDLSVYWYQQSLDQGLQFLIQYYNGEERAKGNILERFSAQQFPDLHSELNLSSLELGDSALYFCASSGAGDNTGELFFGEGSRLTVL.

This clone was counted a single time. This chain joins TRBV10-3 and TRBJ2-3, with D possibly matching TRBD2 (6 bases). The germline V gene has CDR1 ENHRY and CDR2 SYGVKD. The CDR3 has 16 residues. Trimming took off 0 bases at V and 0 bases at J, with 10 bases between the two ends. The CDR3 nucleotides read TGTGCCATCAGTGAGTCAGGAGGGCCCAGCACAGATACGCAGTATTTT. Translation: CAISESGGPSTDTQYF.

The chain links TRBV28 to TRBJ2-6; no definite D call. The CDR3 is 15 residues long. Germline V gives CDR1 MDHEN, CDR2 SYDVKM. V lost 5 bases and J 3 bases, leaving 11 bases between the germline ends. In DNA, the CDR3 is TGTGCCAGCAGTCCTAACAGAAATGGGGCCAACGTCCTGACTTTC. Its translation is CASSPNRNGANVLTF.

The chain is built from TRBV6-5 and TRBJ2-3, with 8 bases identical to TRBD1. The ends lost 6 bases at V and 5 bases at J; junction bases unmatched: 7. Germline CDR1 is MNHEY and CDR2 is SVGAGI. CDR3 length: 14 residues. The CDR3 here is CASRQDREVDTQYF. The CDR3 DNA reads TGTGCCAGCAGACAGGACAGGGAAGTAGATACGCAGTATTTT.

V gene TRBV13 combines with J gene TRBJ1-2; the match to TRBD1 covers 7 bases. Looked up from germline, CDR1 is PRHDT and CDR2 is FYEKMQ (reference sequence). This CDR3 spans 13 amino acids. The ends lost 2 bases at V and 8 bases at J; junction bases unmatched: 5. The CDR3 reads CASSLRQGTGYTF. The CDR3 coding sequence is TGTGCCAGCAGCTTAAGACAGGGTACGGGCTACACCTTC.

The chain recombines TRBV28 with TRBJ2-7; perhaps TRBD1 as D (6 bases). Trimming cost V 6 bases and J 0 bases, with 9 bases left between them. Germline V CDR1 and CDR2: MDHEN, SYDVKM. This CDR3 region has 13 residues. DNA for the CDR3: TGTGCCAGCAGGGAACAGGGCTCCTACGAGCAGTACTTC. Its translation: CASREQGSYEQYF.

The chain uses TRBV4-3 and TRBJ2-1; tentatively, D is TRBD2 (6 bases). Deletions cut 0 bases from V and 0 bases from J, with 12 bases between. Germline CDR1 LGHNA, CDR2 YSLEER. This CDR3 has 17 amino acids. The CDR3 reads CASSQDWRDPSYNEQFF. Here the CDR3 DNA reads TGCGCCAGCAGCCAAGACTGGCGGGATCCCTCCTACAATGAGCAGTTCTTC.